Below, 26 T cell receptor beta chains from the same sample are listed, as sequenced in a study of identical twins. One entry per CDR3 protein results from TCRdb running MiXCR on the 5' RACE reads. The repertoire has 550,000 to 700,000 distinct CDR3 sequences, 7.5% to 10% of them found once; the top ten carry 2.5% to 3%. This same sample was also part of a study on yellow fever vaccine responses in identical twins.

What was sequenced was PBMCs. These receptors were taken from a young woman in good health.

The J gene is TRBJ2-3, the V gene TRBV10-3; 8 nucleotides line up with TRBD2. CDR3 length equals 15 residues. Germline V lookup: CDR1 ENHRY, CDR2 SYGVKD. After removal of 3 bases from V and 4 bases from J, the junction contained 6 bases not matched to a gene. The CDR3 loop reads CAISDRGRIPDTQYF. The CDR3 bases are TGTGCCATCAGTGATCGCGGGAGGATCCCAGATACGCAGTATTTT.

The gene calls are TRBV3-1 and TRBJ2-1; possibly TRBD1 for D (5 bases). The V gene lost 4 bases and the J gene lost 7 bases, with 20 bases spanning the gap. Looked up from germline, CDR1 is LGHDT and CDR2 is YNNKEL (reference sequence). This CDR3 comprises 16 residues. The CDR3 region is CASSPYLGQAGNEQFF. For the CDR3, the DNA is TGTGCCAGCAGCCCCTACCTCGGGCAGGCAGGGAATGAGCAGTTCTTC.

This clonotype was detected a few times. V is TRBV10-2 and J is TRBJ2-2, with TRBD2 matching 10 bases. This CDR3 contains 16 residues. V lost 2 bases and J lost 0; bases outside the gene matches: 0. From germline, CDR1 is WSHSY and CDR2 SAAADI. Here the CDR3 reads CASSETSGANTGELFF. The CDR3 region has the DNA TGCGCCAGCAGTGAGACTAGCGGGGCGAACACCGGGGAGCTGTTTTTT.

The chain is built from TRBV29-1 and TRBJ2-7, with 9 positions matching TRBD1. Germline V gene lookup returns CDR1 SQVTM and CDR2 ANQGSEA. The trim removed 5 bases at V and 3 bases at J, leaving 8 bases unmatched. The CDR3 has 14 amino acids. CDR3 amino acids: CSVTRTGEGYEQYF. The CDR3 DNA sequence: TGCAGCGTTACCCGGACAGGGGAGGGCTACGAGCAGTACTTC.

This clonotype has only a few counts. The chain recombines TRBV7-9 with TRBJ2-7, with 7 bases fitting TRBD1. The CDR3 length is 13 residues. CDR1 and CDR2 (germline): SEHNR, FQNEAQ (reference sequence). The trim removed 5 bases at V and 5 bases at J, leaving 6 bases unmatched. CDR3 residues: CASSRRQGHEQYF. The CDR3, as DNA: TGTGCCAGCAGCCGACGACAGGGCCACGAGCAGTACTTC.

The chain carries TRBV6-2 or TRBV6-3 and TRBJ1-5; D not certain. The CDR3 runs to 13 residues. V lost 5 bases and J lost 7, with 12 bases in between. CDR1 is MNHEY and CDR2 is SVGEGT in the germline V gene. CDR3 residues: CASSNAPWQPQHF. In nucleotides, the CDR3 is TGTGCCAGCAGTAACGCGCCATGGCAGCCCCAGCATTTT.

V usage is TRBV5-1 and J usage is TRBJ1-4, with a weak D call TRBD1 (5 bases). The ends were cut back, 4 bases at V and 6 bases at J, with 13 bases in the middle. This CDR3 is built from 14 residues. Germline V gene sequence: CDR1 SGHRS, CDR2 YFSETQ. The CDR3, as DNA: TGCGCCAGCAGCATTTCTGGACACTATGAAAAACTGTTTTTT. Protein sequence: CASSISGHYEKLFF.

At least ten counts were recorded for this clonotype. J is TRBJ2-2 and V is TRBV19; the D call may be TRBD1 or TRBD2 (5 bases each). Trimming pared 8 bases from V and 4 bases from J, leaving 14 bases between. This CDR3 region has 14 residues. In germline, CDR1 is LNHDA, CDR2 SQIVND (reference sequence). The CDR3 sequence: CASQKRDGTGELFF. CDR3 coding DNA: TGTGCCAGTCAAAAGAGGGACGGCACCGGGGAGCTGTTTTTT.

This clonotype showed up many times. CDR3 sequence: CASSLVSGRGGYTF. The DNA for the CDR3 is TGTGCCAGCAGTTTAGTATCGGGAAGAGGTGGCTACACCTTC. The chain combines TRBV12-3 or TRBV12-4 with TRBJ1-2; D call uncertain. This CDR3 has 14 amino acids. V lost 1 base, J lost 7 bases, and 13 bases lay in between.

This chain joins TRBV7-9 and TRBJ1-1; D uncertain. Between the trimmed V and J ends, which lost 5 bases and 7 bases, there was a span of 17 bases. This CDR3 has 14 residues. Germline V gene sequence: CDR1 SEHNR, CDR2 FQNEAQ (reference sequence). The CDR3, as DNA: TGTGCCAGCAGCCAAATTCCCAAGATCCATGAAGCTTTCTTT. Translated, it gives CASSQIPKIHEAFF.

In its sample, this clonotype was seen many times. This rearrangement joins TRBV12-3 or TRBV12-4 to TRBJ1-6; the D is unclear. The CDR3 is 12 amino acids. Trimming took off 3 bases at V and 8 bases at J, with 5 bases between the two ends. The CDR3 loop reads CASSFWDSPLHF. DNA for the CDR3: TGTGCCAGCAGTTTTTGGGATTCACCCCTCCACTTT.

Many counts were recorded for this clonotype. The gene calls are TRBV3-1 and TRBJ2-7; TRBD2 agrees at 15 bases. Trimming removed 1 base from V and 3 bases from J; junction bases left unmatched: 13. CDR1 and CDR2 from the germline V gene are LGHDT and YNNKEL (reference sequence). This CDR3 region has 20 residues. Here the CDR3 reads CASSQVRGLAGGPSNYEQYF. Here the CDR3 DNA reads TGTGCCAGCAGCCAAGTTCGAGGACTAGCGGGAGGGCCGAGCAACTACGAGCAGTACTTC.

This clonotype was seen repeatedly, ten times or more. V is TRBV4-3 and J is TRBJ2-7, with a tentative D call TRBD2 (5 bases). This CDR3 has 13 amino acids. V shed 0 bases and J shed 4 bases, with 7 bases lying between them. The germline V gene encodes CDR1 LGHNA and CDR2 YSLEER. The CDR3 loop is CASSQDGGYEQYF. The CDR3, as DNA: TGCGCCAGCAGCCAAGACGGCGGGTACGAGCAGTACTTC.

Ten or more counts support this clonotype. The V call is TRBV14, the J call TRBJ2-5; D ambiguous. Germline V gene data show CDR1 as SGHDN and CDR2 as FVKESK. Trimming stripped 0 bases from V and 5 bases from J, with 13 bases between. This CDR3 has 15 residues. CDR3: CASSQDGKKAETQYF. CDR3 bases: TGTGCCAGCAGCCAAGACGGCAAGAAGGCTGAGACCCAGTACTTC.

The gene calls are TRBV4-2 and TRBJ2-7; TRBD2 agrees at 7 bases. Germline-derived CDR1 and CDR2 are LGHNA and YNFKEQ. The CDR3 totals 14 residues. With 1 base clipped from V and 4 bases from J, the junction kept 4 bases outside the gene matches. The CDR3 sequence is CASSQVAGEYEQYF. The DNA for the CDR3 is TGTGCCAGCAGCCAAGTCGCGGGAGAATACGAGCAGTACTTC.

In its sample, this clonotype was seen many times. V is TRBV7-9 and J is TRBJ1-2; D unresolved. V was trimmed by 5 bases and J by 4 bases, leaving 8 bases between them. The CDR3 length is 12 residues. Germline CDR1 and CDR2: SEHNR and FQNEAQ (reference sequence). In DNA form, the CDR3 reads TGTGCCAGCAGCCGGGAGTCCTATGGCTACACCTTC. Amino acids: CASSRESYGYTF.

The chain couples TRBV5-6 to TRBJ2-2; perhaps TRBD2 as D (5 bases). The CDR3 loop spans 15 amino acids. The V and J ends lost 5 bases and 0 bases respectively, with 11 bases between them. Germline V gives CDR1 SGHDT, CDR2 YYEEEE. The CDR3 loop is CASSSPGTNTGELFF. The CDR3 coding sequence is TGTGCCAGCAGTAGCCCGGGAACGAACACCGGGGAGCTGTTTTTT. Full variable domain (outside the CDR3, taken from reference TRBV5-6 and TRBJ2-2): DAGVTQSPTHLIKTRGQQVTLRCSPKSGHDTVSWYQQALGQGPQFIFQYYEEEERQRGNFPDRFSGHQFPNYSSELNVNALLLGDSALYLCASSSPGTNTGELFFGEGSRLTVL.

This clonotype was counted only a few times. This chain joins TRBV12-3 or TRBV12-4 and TRBJ2-1; 13 positions agree with TRBD2. The V and J ends lost 6 bases and 0 bases, in that order; junction bases with no gene match: 14. The CDR3 has 20 residues. The CDR3 reads CASRTYPGTSGTGSYNEQFF. Here the CDR3 DNA reads TGTGCCAGCAGGACTTACCCCGGGACTAGCGGGACCGGCTCCTACAATGAGCAGTTCTTC.

This clonotype appeared once. Mismatch with germline at one junction end may stem from a read error. The V and J genes are TRBV6-6 and TRBJ2-2; 8 nucleotides agree with TRBD1. From germline, CDR1 is MNHNY and CDR2 SVGAGI (reference sequence). The CDR3 length is 23 residues. The CDR3 DNA is TGTGCCACCAGTTATCCCTCAGGGGGACCACACGACAGGGGATATACGAACACCGGGGAGCTGTTTTTT. Translation gives CATSYPSGGPHDRGYTNTGELFF.

To note about this clonotype: The junction and the germline gene differ at one end; a read error may be behind it. V gene TRBV12-3 or TRBV12-4 combines with J gene TRBJ2-3; D might be TRBD2 (6 bases). CDR3 length equals 18 residues. This CDR3 reads CTSSRTQSGPEDTDTQYF. In DNA form, the CDR3 reads TGTACCAGCAGTCGAACTCAGAGCGGGCCGGAGGACACAGATACGCAGTATTTT.

This clonotype has more than one count but fewer than ten. The rearrangement joins TRBV3-1 to TRBJ2-3, with D possibly TRBD2 on 7 matching bases. The CDR3 runs 20 residues. V lost 0 bases to trimming and J lost 6 bases, with 28 bases between them. Germline CDR1 reads LGHDT; CDR2 reads YNNKEL (reference sequence). CDR3: CASSQDGVEGGGPIMDTQYF. The CDR3 DNA reads TGTGCCAGCAGCCAAGATGGAGTGGAGGGCGGGGGCCCAATCATGGATACGCAGTATTTT.

This clonotype was seen repeatedly, ten times or more. This chain uses TRBV7-2 with TRBJ2-4; TRBD1 agrees at 8 bases. Trimming at V came to 1 base and at J to 3 bases, leaving 8 bases not matched to a gene. The CDR3 loop spans 17 amino acids. Germline CDR1 SGHTA, CDR2 FQGNSA. The CDR3 loop is CASSLVSGGAVKNIQYF. In nucleotides, the CDR3 is TGTGCCAGCAGCTTAGTATCAGGGGGCGCGGTCAAAAACATTCAGTACTTC.

The CDR3 region has the DNA TGTGCCAGCCGGGGGCTAGCCAAAAACATTCAGTACTTC. It encodes CASRGLAKNIQYF. The chain links TRBV12-3 or TRBV12-4 to TRBJ2-4; D may be TRBD1 or TRBD2 (6 bases each). Trimming shortened V by 8 bases and J by 0 bases, and 8 bases separated the two germline ends. This CDR3 contains 13 residues.

This clonotype showed up just a few times. V gene TRBV12-3 or TRBV12-4 combines with J gene TRBJ2-1, with D unclear. The V gene lost 3 bases and the J gene lost 6 bases, with 15 bases spanning the gap. This CDR3 is built from 15 residues. CDR3 bases: TGTGCCAGCAGTTTTTTCAAAAGGTGGGGCAATGAGCAGTTCTTC. Protein product: CASSFFKRWGNEQFF.

This clonotype has just a few counts. V is TRBV18 and J is TRBJ2-1, with 10 positions matching TRBD2. With V trimmed by 3 bases and J by 6 bases, 8 bases remained unmatched. The CDR3 has 16 amino acids. CDR1 KGHSH and CDR2 LQKENI come from the germline V gene. CDR3 in amino acids: CASSPLAGVRANEQFF. For the CDR3, the DNA is TGTGCCAGCTCACCGCTAGCGGGAGTCAGGGCCAATGAGCAGTTCTTC.

This clonotype appeared many times. This chain uses TRBV21-1 with TRBJ2-2; the listed D gene, TRBD1, was not tested against the DNA. TRBV21-1 is a pseudogene segment. This CDR3 has 20 amino acids. The DNA of the CDR3 is TGTGCCAGCAGCAACCCGGGCGGGGGGACCAAAACTGAAACGAGCGGGGAGCTGTTTTTT. This translates into CASSNPGGGTKTETSGELFF.